One sample yielded the 19 T cell receptor beta chains listed below, sequenced in a study of blood T cells in healthy people across ages. With a J-beta primer mix and a sample-barcoded 5' primer, a second PCR ran 7 to 11 cycles. TCRdb re-derived calls from the 5' RACE reads in MiXCR, one entry per CDR3 protein. The sample lists over 700,000 distinct CDR3 sequences, roughly 50% occurring once. The sample was blood. These receptors were collected from a man at least 80 years old in good health.

V is TRBV3-1 and J is TRBJ2-4; no reliable D call. Trimming removed 11 bases at V and 8 bases at J, with 16 bases between. This CDR3 contains 12 residues. The germline CDR1 and CDR2 sequences are LGHDT and YNNKEL (reference sequence). In nucleotides, the CDR3 is TGTGCCGCTGGGTCGACGGTAGACATTCAGTACTTC. Amino acids: CAAGSTVDIQYF.

The rearrangement links TRBV19 to TRBJ1-1, with D hard to call. CDR1 and CDR2 from the germline V gene are LNHDA and SQIVND (reference sequence). V lost 5 bases to trimming and J lost 10 bases, with 8 bases between them. The CDR3 has 10 residues. The chain's CDR3 is CASSAYGAFF. DNA for the CDR3: TGTGCCAGTAGTGCATACGGAGCTTTCTTT.

Details on this clonotype: One end of the junction fails to match germline, which may point to a read error. The DNA for the CDR3 is TGCGCCAGCAGCCCGCTTTGGGCGGATAACAATGGCTACACCTTC. Encoded protein: CASSPLWADNNGYTF. The chain carries TRBV5-1 and TRBJ1-2; D not certain. CDR1 is SGHRS, CDR2 YFSETQ, per germline. The CDR3 extends over 15 amino acids.

This clonotype was counted a few times. The rearrangement uses TRBV10-2 and TRBJ1-1; no definite D call. V was pared by 6 bases and J by 3 bases, with 14 bases between. CDR3 length: 14 residues. Germline CDR1 and CDR2: WSHSY and SAAADI. CDR3 DNA: TGCGCCAGCAGGGACCCCGTCAGTTACACTGAAGCTTTCTTT. This translates into CASRDPVSYTEAFF.

This clonotype came up a few times. The V call is TRBV5-1, the J call TRBJ2-1; D uncertain. V was shortened by 2 bases and J by 9 bases, with 9 bases between the two germline ends. CDR1 is SGHRS and CDR2 is YFSETQ in the germline V gene. This CDR3 is 12 amino acids long. In DNA, the CDR3 is TGCGCCAGCAGCTTAACAGCCGGTGAGCAGTTCTTC. Translating gives CASSLTAGEQFF.

The J gene is TRBJ2-4, the V gene TRBV3-1, with D perhaps matching TRBD2 (6 bases). The CDR3 totals 13 residues. V was pared by 5 bases and J by 5 bases, with 10 bases between. The germline V gene has CDR1 LGHDT and CDR2 YNNKEL (reference sequence). CDR3 region: CASSVGGENIQYF. CDR3 bases: TGTGCCAGCAGCGTCGGGGGTGAAAACATTCAGTACTTC.

This chain links TRBV6-5 with TRBJ1-2; 7 bases map to TRBD1. The CDR3 covers 13 residues. The V and J ends lost 6 bases and 0 bases, in that order; junction bases with no gene match: 1. In germline, CDR1 is MNHEY, CDR2 SVGAGI. The CDR3 is CASRTGANYGYTF. CDR3 DNA: TGTGCCAGCAGAACAGGGGCTAACTATGGCTACACCTTC.

This clonotype was picked up a small number of times. J is TRBJ2-1 and V is TRBV5-1; no reliable D call. There are 15 residues in the CDR3. V was shortened by 0 bases and J by 0 bases, with 7 bases between the two germline ends. Per the germline V gene, CDR1 is SGHRS and CDR2 is YFSETQ. The CDR3 region has the DNA TGCGCCAGCAGCTTGGAGGGAACCTCCTACAATGAGCAGTTCTTC. This translates into CASSLEGTSYNEQFF. The variable domain in full, with the rest retrieved from reference TRBV5-1 and TRBJ2-1, is KAGVTQTPRYLIKTRGQQVTLSCSPISGHRSVSWYQQTPGQGLQFLFEYFSETQRNKGNFPGRFSGRQFSNSRSEMNVSTLELGDSALYLCASSLEGTSYNEQFFGPGTRLTVL.

In its sample, this clonotype was seen a few times. The rearrangement uses TRBV20-1 and TRBJ1-6; D not certain. Trimming took 0 bases from V and 2 from J, leaving 14 bases between them. Germline CDR1 reads DFQATT; CDR2 reads SNEGSKA (reference sequence). The CDR3 is 17 residues long. For the CDR3, the DNA is TGCAGTGCTAGAGATAGGGTCGGTAGTACCTATAATTCACCCCTCCACTTT. Translating it yields CSARDRVGSTYNSPLHF.

The chain employs TRBV3-1 and TRBJ2-1; 12 bases map to TRBD2. CDR3 size: 17 residues. CDR1 and CDR2 from the germline V gene are LGHDT and YNNKEL (reference sequence). Unmatched junction bases numbered 10, after V lost 4 bases and J lost 6 bases. The CDR3 loop is CASSLTPTSGSFNEQFF. Written as DNA, the CDR3 is TGTGCCAGCAGCCTTACTCCGACTAGCGGGAGTTTCAATGAGCAGTTCTTC.

The chain is built from TRBV29-1 and TRBJ2-7; D remains ambiguous. Germline values: CDR1 SQVTM, CDR2 ANQGSEA. V dropped 4 bases and J dropped 4 bases, with 11 bases sitting between them. This CDR3 region has 12 residues. The CDR3: CSVGAVNYEQYF. CDR3 bases: TGCAGCGTTGGAGCAGTTAATTACGAGCAGTACTTC.

This sequence joins TRBV6-5 and TRBJ2-7; 9 nucleotides align to TRBD2. Looked up from germline, CDR1 is MNHEY and CDR2 is SVGAGI. The CDR3 spans 15 residues. After removal of 6 bases from V and 2 bases from J, the junction contained 8 bases not matched to a gene. The CDR3 sequence: CASRSGASGAYEQYF. CDR3 DNA: TGTGCCAGCAGGTCAGGGGCTAGCGGGGCCTACGAGCAGTACTTC.

The chain employs TRBV27 and TRBJ1-5, with TRBD1 identical over 8 bases. The CDR3 has 14 amino acids. After removal of 4 bases from V and 5 bases from J, the junction contained 4 bases not matched to a gene. In germline, CDR1 is MNHEY, CDR2 SMNVEV (reference sequence). The CDR3 region has the DNA TGTGCCAGCAGTTCCGACAGGGGATATCAGCCCCAGCATTTT. It translates to CASSSDRGYQPQHF.

J is TRBJ2-1 and V is TRBV11-3, with TRBD2 identical over 11 bases. This CDR3 is 14 amino acids long. In germline, CDR1 is SGHNT, CDR2 YENEEA. V was pared by 0 bases and J by 10 bases, with 2 bases of the junction left unmatched. In nucleotides, the CDR3 is TGTGCCAGCAGCTTAGATAGCGGGAGGGACGAGCAGTTCTTC. It codes for CASSLDSGRDEQFF.

The chain combines TRBV20-1 with TRBJ1-2; possible D gene TRBD1, 5 bases. Germline CDR1 is DFQATT and CDR2 is SNEGSKA (reference sequence). This CDR3 has 14 amino acids. V was pared by 6 bases and J by 2 bases, with 16 bases between. Here the CDR3 reads CSASGHRQNYGYTF. Written as DNA, the CDR3 is TGCAGTGCATCCGGACACAGACAGAACTATGGCTACACCTTC.

The chain is built from TRBV20-1 and TRBJ2-4, with TRBD1 identical over 12 bases. Near its end, the DNA agrees better with TRBJ2-7, so the J call may be wrong. Per the germline V gene, CDR1 is DFQATT and CDR2 is SNEGSKA (reference sequence). This CDR3 region has 14 residues. This chain's CDR3 is CSAGRDRGLYEQYF. CDR3 coding DNA: TGCAGTGCTGGCCGGGACAGGGGGCTTTACGAGCAGTACTTC.

The V call is TRBV7-2, the J call TRBJ2-5; D not certain. The germline CDR1 and CDR2 sequences are SGHTA and FQGNSA. V gave up 2 bases and J gave up 2 bases, with 9 bases separating them. This CDR3 is built from 14 residues. CDR3 in DNA: TGTGCCAGCAGCTTAAGAGTGGGTCAAGAGACCCAGTACTTC. It specifies CASSLRVGQETQYF.

The table lists this clonotype with a few counts. The chain is built from TRBV10-3 and TRBJ1-2; TRBD1 matches 7 bases. The trim removed 6 bases at V and 2 bases at J, leaving 6 bases unmatched. This CDR3 has 14 residues. The germline V gene has CDR1 ENHRY and CDR2 SYGVKD. In nucleotides, the CDR3 is TGTGCCATCAGCTTCGGACAGGCCAACTATGGCTACACCTTC. Translating it yields CAISFGQANYGYTF.

V gene TRBV9 combines with J gene TRBJ2-6; TRBD1 is a possible D gene (6 bases). Germline loops: CDR1 SGDLS, CDR2 YYNGEE. Trimming took 1 base from V and 0 from J, leaving 14 bases between them. The CDR3 loop spans 18 amino acids. CDR3 sequence (DNA): TGTGCCAGCAGCGTAACAGGGCTCCCTTCCTCTGGGGCCAACGTCCTGACTTTC. Translated: CASSVTGLPSSGANVLTF.